These 30 T cell receptor beta chains share one sample of origin, sequenced in a study of blood T cells in healthy people across ages. Primers used in a second PCR of about 7 to 12 cycles were a sample-barcoded 5' primer and a J-beta primer mix. Using its own MiXCR run on the 5' RACE reads, TCRdb lists one record per CDR3 protein. The sample contains around 1.7 million distinct CDR3 sequences, about 30% of which appear only once. Source material: blood. The source is a woman aged 30 to 39 in good health.

The CDR3 sequence: CATSESGRTDTQYF. The DNA of the CDR3 is TGTGCCACCAGTGAGAGCGGCCGCACAGATACGCAGTATTTT. The chain joins TRBV24-1 to TRBJ2-3; D perhaps matches TRBD2 (5 bases). This CDR3 region has 14 residues. Germline V gene sequence: CDR1 KGHDR, CDR2 SFDVKD. V lost 4 bases, J lost 1 base, and 8 bases lay in between.

The chain recombines TRBV29-1 with TRBJ2-1; TRBD2 matches 12 bases. The end of the DNA is better explained by TRBJ2-7, so the J call may be wrong. CDR1 is SQVTM and CDR2 is ANQGSEA in the germline V gene. The CDR3 runs to 16 residues. CDR3: CSVVRLAGDSYNEQYF. Written as DNA, the CDR3 is TGCAGCGTTGTCCGACTAGCGGGGGACTCCTACAATGAGCAGTACTTC.

The chain couples TRBV5-6 to TRBJ1-6, with D perhaps matching TRBD1 (6 bases). This CDR3 comprises 15 residues. Trimming removed 1 base at V and 10 bases at J, with 15 bases between. Germline-derived CDR1 and CDR2 are SGHDT and YYEEEE. CDR3 DNA: TGTGCCAGCAGCTTGCGCAGGGGACGGAGCTCACCCCTCCACTTT. This translates into CASSLRRGRSSPLHF.

This sequence joins TRBV12-3 or TRBV12-4 and TRBJ2-1; 16 bases fit TRBD2. The ends lost 6 bases at V and 5 bases at J; junction bases unmatched: 4. The CDR3 is 16 amino acids. The DNA of the CDR3 is TGTGCCAGCAGGGGGACTAGCGGGAGGGTTAACAATGAGCAGTTCTTC. Protein sequence: CASRGTSGRVNNEQFF.

This clonotype was detected only a few times. This chain links TRBV7-8 with TRBJ1-5; D gene ambiguous. Trimming stripped 2 bases from V and 7 bases from J, with 9 bases between. This CDR3 has 13 residues. CDR1 is SGHVS, CDR2 FQNEAQ, per germline. CDR3 DNA: TGTGCCAGCAGCTTAAATCGACTCCAGCCCCAGCATTTT. Translation gives CASSLNRLQPQHF.

The V call is TRBV5-1, the J call TRBJ2-5, with 9 bases identical to TRBD2. Looked up from germline, CDR1 is SGHRS and CDR2 is YFSETQ. V was pared by 4 bases and J by 5 bases, with 12 bases of the junction left unmatched. There are 16 residues in the CDR3. The CDR3 bases are TGCGCCAGCAGCCTAACTCGGCTAGCGGGGCGGGAGACCCAGTACTTC. This encodes CASSLTRLAGRETQYF.

In this sample, this clonotype turned up a few times. The chain uses TRBV3-1 and TRBJ1-4, with D possibly matching TRBD1 (5 bases). The CDR3 has 14 residues. The germline V gene has CDR1 LGHDT and CDR2 YNNKEL (reference sequence). The ends were cut back, 2 bases at V and 11 bases at J, with 15 bases in the middle. CDR3: CASSQRGREGKLFF. The DNA of the CDR3 is TGTGCCAGCAGCCAACGCGGCCGAGAGGGGAAACTGTTTTTT.

The chain is built from TRBV12-5 and TRBJ2-2; TRBD1 matches 8 bases. This CDR3 has 16 residues. Germline-derived CDR1 and CDR2 are LGHNT and FRNRAP. After removal of 3 bases from V and 1 base from J, the junction contained 4 bases not matched to a gene. CDR3: CASGFVDRGNTGELFF. The CDR3 DNA is TGTGCTAGTGGTTTCGTAGACAGGGGGAACACCGGGGAGCTGTTTTTT.

V is TRBV7-2 and J is TRBJ2-6, with a weak D call TRBD2 (6 bases). The CDR3 runs 16 residues. The V end lost 5 bases, the J end lost 4 bases, and 15 bases lay between the germline ends. Germline assignment: CDR1 SGHTA and CDR2 FQGNSA. CDR3 residues: CASSREATYGANVLTF. The CDR3 nucleotides are TGTGCCAGCAGCAGGGAGGCCACTTACGGGGCCAACGTCCTGACTTTC.

There are a few counts of this clonotype. The chain couples TRBV28 to TRBJ2-7, with 7 bases fitting TRBD1. V dropped 6 bases and J dropped 4; count of bases not matched to a gene: 15. CDR1 is MDHEN, CDR2 SYDVKM, per germline. CDR3 length: 16 residues. The CDR3 loop is CASSLGRDSDWYEQYF. The CDR3 nucleotides are TGTGCCAGCAGCCTGGGACGGGACAGCGATTGGTACGAGCAGTACTTC.

The rearrangement links TRBV20-1 to TRBJ1-1; a possible D gene is TRBD1 (6 bases). Trimming removed 3 bases at V and 6 bases at J, with 14 bases between. The germline V gene encodes CDR1 DFQATT and CDR2 SNEGSKA (reference sequence). The CDR3 consists of 13 residues. For the CDR3, the DNA is TGCAGTGCTAGGCCAGGGGCCGAGGCTGAAGCTTTCTTT. It codes for CSARPGAEAEAFF.

The rearrangement uses TRBV7-2 and TRBJ2-1; TRBD2 matches 11 bases. Germline lookup yields CDR1 SGHTA and CDR2 FQGNSA. The CDR3 is 14 amino acids. The trim removed 9 bases at V and 3 bases at J, leaving 4 bases unmatched. CDR3 bases: TGTGCCAGTGACGGGACTAGCGGCTACAATGAGCAGTTCTTC. Amino acid sequence: CASDGTSGYNEQFF.

The sample holds many counts of this clonotype. The chain employs TRBV20-1 and TRBJ2-1; 7 bases fit TRBD2. The junction had 9 bases not matched to a gene; V was cut back by 6 bases and J by 4 bases. CDR3 length equals 14 residues. Germline V gene sequence: CDR1 DFQATT, CDR2 SNEGSKA (reference sequence). CDR3 region: CSAGPVGGYNEQFF. Here the CDR3 DNA reads TGCAGTGCAGGCCCCGTGGGGGGGTACAATGAGCAGTTCTTC.

Many counts were recorded for this clonotype. The chain employs TRBV12-3 or TRBV12-4 and TRBJ2-5; 9 positions match TRBD1. With V trimmed by 6 bases and J by 4 bases, 3 bases remained unmatched. The CDR3 has 13 residues. CDR3: CASRPTGGETQYF. In DNA, the CDR3 is TGTGCCAGCAGGCCGACAGGGGGAGAGACCCAGTACTTC.

This clonotype was counted at least ten times. The chain carries TRBV18 and TRBJ2-5; maybe TRBD2 (6 bases). The CDR3 spans 15 residues. In germline, CDR1 is KGHSH, CDR2 LQKENI. V was clipped by 2 bases and J by 2 bases, with 12 bases between them. The chain's CDR3 is CASSPSTGRQETQYF. The DNA for the CDR3 is TGTGCCAGCTCACCATCGACGGGGAGGCAAGAGACCCAGTACTTC.

V is TRBV10-3 and J is TRBJ1-2, with no clear D. CDR3 length equals 16 residues. Germline-derived CDR1 and CDR2 are ENHRY and SYGVKD. V gave up 6 bases and J gave up 2 bases, with 19 bases separating them. Written as DNA, the CDR3 is TGTGCCATCAGCGCCCATACGGGCAGACTGAACTATGGCTACACCTTC. The encoded protein is CAISAHTGRLNYGYTF.

In this sample, this clonotype turned up a few times. The chain joins TRBV4-3 to TRBJ1-2, with TRBD1 identical over 9 bases. Germline V lookup: CDR1 LGHNA, CDR2 YSLEER. The CDR3 extends over 16 amino acids. After removal of 3 bases from V and 8 bases from J, the junction contained 13 bases not matched to a gene. The CDR3 spells CASSHPGQGFSSGYTF. The CDR3 region has the DNA TGCGCCAGCAGCCACCCGGGACAGGGATTTTCCTCCGGCTACACCTTC.

This clonotype was observed a handful of times. V gene TRBV12-3 or TRBV12-4 combines with J gene TRBJ2-5; D gene ambiguous. Trimming left V 8 bases short and J 5 bases short, with 12 bases between. The CDR3 consists of 12 residues. The CDR3 DNA reads TGTGCCAGCGGCTCTCGGCGCGAGACCCAGTACTTC. Translating it yields CASGSRRETQYF.

V usage is TRBV2 and J usage is TRBJ1-1; perhaps TRBD1 as D (6 bases). The CDR3 length is 11 residues. The germline V gene encodes CDR1 SNHLY and CDR2 FYNNEI. V dropped 11 bases and J dropped 4 bases, with 11 bases sitting between them. CDR3 nucleotide sequence: TGTGCCGGCGGACAGAGCACTGAAGCTTTCTTT. As protein: CAGGQSTEAFF.

The chain has TRBV7-3 and TRBJ2-5, with 10 bases fitting TRBD1. V shed 5 bases, J shed 1 base, and the junction held 4 bases outside the gene matches. The CDR3 totals 15 residues. Germline-derived CDR1 and CDR2 are SGHTA and FQGTGA. CDR3 sequence reads: CASSPGQGLQETQYF. The CDR3, as DNA: TGTGCCAGCAGCCCGGGACAGGGGCTCCAAGAGACCCAGTACTTC.

This clonotype was observed a handful of times. A much larger clone sits a single nucleotide away, making a read error possible. This rearrangement joins TRBV5-1 to TRBJ1-1, with D perhaps TRBD1 (6 bases). Germline CDR1 is SGHRS and CDR2 is YFSETQ. This CDR3 has 14 amino acids. The CDR3 nucleotides read TGCGCCAGCAGCTTGGGGCAGGGGAACGCTGAAGCTTTCTTT. Protein sequence: CASSLGQGNAEAFF.

The chain is built from TRBV5-1 and TRBJ2-5, with 10 bases identical to TRBD2. The CDR3 consists of 16 residues. V was pared by 3 bases and J by 2 bases, with 7 bases of the junction left unmatched. The germline CDR1 and CDR2 sequences are SGHRS and YFSETQ. The CDR3 nucleotides are TGCGCCAGCAGCTCGGCGAGCGGGGGGGGACAAGAGACCCAGTACTTC. Translation: CASSSASGGGQETQYF.

This clonotype came up many times. The gene calls are TRBV5-1 and TRBJ2-7; TRBD1 aligns across 9 bases. V gave up 5 bases and J gave up 1 base; unmatched junction bases: 7. The CDR3 runs 15 residues. The germline V gene has CDR1 SGHRS and CDR2 YFSETQ. This CDR3 is CASSYGGTGSYEQYF. The CDR3 DNA is TGCGCCAGCAGTTATGGGGGGACAGGGTCCTACGAGCAGTACTTC.

The table lists this clonotype with a count of one. The chain carries TRBV6-5 and TRBJ1-5; D is uncertain. Germline V lookup: CDR1 MNHEY, CDR2 SVGAGI. This CDR3 has 15 residues. The ends were cut back, 7 bases at V and 0 bases at J, with 13 bases in the middle. In DNA, the CDR3 is TGTGCCAGCACCTACAGTGTGAATAGCAATCAGCCCCAGCATTTT. Translation gives CASTYSVNSNQPQHF.

The chain employs TRBV15 and TRBJ2-3; D is perhaps TRBD2 (5 bases). This CDR3 region has 16 residues. Trimming removed 1 base from V and 5 bases from J, with 16 bases in between. CDR1 is LNHNV and CDR2 is YYDKDF in the germline V gene (reference sequence). CDR3 nucleotides: TGTGCCACCAGCAGAGGGGGAGTTCCAGGAGTAGATACGCAGTATTTT. It encodes CATSRGGVPGVDTQYF.

This clonotype was counted at least ten times. The chain combines TRBV5-1 with TRBJ2-1; D may be TRBD2 (5 bases). Looked up from germline, CDR1 is SGHRS and CDR2 is YFSETQ. The CDR3 loop spans 13 amino acids. Trimming stripped 1 base from V and 7 bases from J, with 9 bases between. This CDR3 reads CASSLLWENEQFF. The DNA for the CDR3 is TGCGCCAGCAGCTTGCTTTGGGAGAATGAGCAGTTCTTC.

This chain links TRBV4-1 with TRBJ2-1; D ambiguous. The DNA end is more similar to TRBJ2-7, so the J call may be wrong. The germline CDR1 and CDR2 sequences are MGHRA and YSYEKL. The CDR3 sequence is 17 residues long. CDR3: CASSPDGRRTSYNEQYF. The CDR3, as DNA: TGCGCCAGCAGCCCCGACGGGCGAAGAACCTCCTACAATGAGCAGTACTTC.

This clonotype was recorded a few times. This chain connects TRBV6-2 or TRBV6-3 to TRBJ2-7; 7 nucleotides match TRBD1. Losses at the gene ends were 6 bases for V and 2 bases for J; bases not matched to a gene: 7. This CDR3 contains 14 residues. Germline loops: CDR1 MNHEY, CDR2 SVGEGT. The DNA for the CDR3 is TGTGCCAGCAGGGGGACAGCCAAGACCTACGAGCAGTACTTC. As protein: CASRGTAKTYEQYF.

This clonotype was counted ten times or more. The CDR3 loop reads CASSWGPGISYEQYF. CDR3 nucleotide sequence: TGCGCCAGCAGCTGGGGACCAGGAATCTCCTACGAGCAGTACTTC. The V and J genes are TRBV5-1 and TRBJ2-7; tentatively, D is TRBD1 or TRBD2 (5 bases each). The CDR3 spans 15 residues. The ends were cut back, 3 bases at V and 0 bases at J, with 13 bases in the middle. Per the germline V gene, CDR1 is SGHRS and CDR2 is YFSETQ. The whole variable domain, filled in from reference TRBV5-1 and TRBJ2-7, reads KAGVTQTPRYLIKTRGQQVTLSCSPISGHRSVSWYQQTPGQGLQFLFEYFSETQRNKGNFPGRFSGRQFSNSRSEMNVSTLELGDSALYLCASSWGPGISYEQYFGPGTRLTVT.

This clonotype was counted only a few times. The chain carries TRBV4-1 and TRBJ2-6, with unresolved D. Germline CDR1 reads MGHRA; CDR2 reads YSYEKL. V was shortened by 1 base and J by 4 bases, with 8 bases between the two germline ends. This CDR3 is 15 amino acids long. The CDR3 reads CASSQAPLGANVLTF. Here the CDR3 DNA reads TGCGCCAGCAGCCAAGCGCCGTTAGGGGCCAACGTCCTGACTTTC.